This TCR beta chain stems from a study of graft-versus-host responses after intestinal transplantation. As for the study in general: Anti-thymocyte globulin induction preceded about 3 years of tacrolimus and steroid maintenance in all recipients.

V lost 8 bases and J lost 6; bases outside the gene matches: 6. Germline CDR1 reads MRHNA; CDR2 reads SNTAGT. The CDR3 spans 15 residues. Overall study results and limits: Detected in recipient marrow were GvH clones, some of which were first observed in ileum or blood.

A word on this clone: Its antigen is unknown.

Assay: immunoSEQ multiplex PCR; the TCRdb copy retains only in-frame clones and omits some. The sample includes over 65,000 clones, around 92% of them seen just once. This clonotype was obtained from a human patient who received an intestinal transplant, so some T cells may come from the graft donor. The sample here was PBMCs, taken 98 days after intestinal transplantation. The chain is built from TRBV6-4 and TRBJ1-6; 11 bases align to TRBD1. Written as DNA, the CDR3 is TGTGCCAGCCCCCAGGGGACAGGGGGTAATTCACCCCTCCACTTT. It yields the protein CASPQGTGGNSPLHF.